The clone carrying this TCR beta chain was seen only a few times. The antigen is not known. A read error may produce the germline difference seen at one junction end. The data stem from a study of molecular identifiers for immune sequencing clone quantification. About the study: In replicates, the authors split RNA from roughly 20,000 or 100,000 naive CD8 cells five ways and sequenced four.

Study results and caveats: Among effectors, clones above 20 RNA copies held over 98% of molecules; among naive cells, under 1%.

This CDR3 has 13 amino acids. The authors sorted naive CD8 T cells as CD8+CD4-CCR7+CD45RA+. Each CDR3 protein gets one entry after TCRdb re-called the PCR reads with MiXCR. The repertoire includes some 320,000 distinct CDR3 sequences, 20% to 25% of them detected once, and 0.75% to 0.85% sits in the top ten. The sequencing input was naive CD8+ T cells from blood, with Jurkat cell RNA spiked in. This sample's subset: FACS-sorted CD8+CD4-CCR7+CD45RA+ naive T cells. This receptor was obtained from a human donor in good health. Some libraries in this study had Jurkat cell RNA spiked in. The V call is TRBV12-3 or TRBV12-4, the J call TRBJ1-2; D uncertain. CDR3 DNA: TGTGCCAGCAGTTTAAAGCTCGCCCCTCCATTCCCCTTC. This codes for CASSLKLAPPFPF.